These 24 T cell receptor beta chains originate from one sample sequenced in a study of OX40 agonist ivuxolimab in advanced cancers. Here immunoSEQ multiplex PCR was the method, and the copy in TCRdb shows in-frame clones only, minus some. This table holds roughly 48,000 clones, roughly 84% found once. Sequencing was performed on CD4+ or CD8+ T cells sorted from blood, taken in a trial of the OX40 agonist ivuxolimab. The source is an adult with an advanced solid tumor such as melanoma, head and neck, liver or kidney cancer.

The CDR3 DNA reads TGTGCCAGCAGCTTAGGCGGGAACTACGAGCAGTACTTC. Residues: CASSLGGNYEQYF. The gene calls are TRBV11-2 and TRBJ2-7, with D perhaps TRBD2 (6 bases). CDR3 size: 13 residues. V lost 1 base and J lost 3, with 7 bases in between. Germline CDR1 is SGHAT and CDR2 is FQNNGV.

V is TRBV9 and J is TRBJ2-7; no firm D call. The germline V gene has CDR1 SGDLS and CDR2 YYNGEE. This CDR3 is built from 15 residues. V lost 4 bases and J lost 0, with 14 bases in between. This chain's CDR3 is CASSPLGRNSYEQYF. In nucleotides, the CDR3 is TGTGCCAGCAGCCCCCTAGGAAGGAACTCCTACGAGCAGTACTTC.

Remarks on this clone: Germline is not matched at one junction end, which may reflect a read error. The chain joins TRBV18 to TRBJ2-7; 9 bases line up with TRBD1. CDR1 KGHSH and CDR2 LQKENI come from the germline V gene. This CDR3 region has 15 residues. CDR3 nucleotide sequence: TGTGCCAGCTCTCCACGGGGACAGGGAAGGGACGAGCAGTACTTC. Translation gives CASSPRGQGRDEQYF.

J is TRBJ2-1 and V is TRBV12-2; the tabulated D call, TRBD2, remains unverified against the DNA. TRBV12-2 is a pseudogene segment. CDR3 length: 16 residues. Written as DNA, the CDR3 is TGTGCAAGTCGCTTAGCAACTGGGACTAGCGGGAGGGCCATATTCTTC. It encodes CASRLATGTSGRAIFF.

The chain is built from TRBV11-2 and TRBJ2-5, with D possibly TRBD2 on 6 matching bases. The end of the DNA is better explained by TRBJ2-7, so the J call may be wrong. From germline, CDR1 is SGHAT and CDR2 FQNNGV. The CDR3 has 15 amino acids. In DNA form, the CDR3 reads TGTGCCAGCAGCCAGCTAGCGCCAGCCCGGAGCGAGCAGTACTTC. It yields the protein CASSQLAPARSEQYF.

This clone occurred a few times. The chain carries TRBV15 and TRBJ2-5; 7 positions match TRBD2. V lost 0 bases and J lost 2; bases outside the gene matches: 3. Germline CDR1 is LNHNV and CDR2 is YYDKDF (reference sequence). CDR3 length: 15 amino acids. In nucleotides, the CDR3 is TGTGCCACCAGCAGAGATCCGGGAGGTCAAGAGACCCAGTACTTC. It codes for CATSRDPGGQETQYF.

The rearrangement joins TRBV10-3 to TRBJ1-4, with 7 bases aligning to TRBD1. V was clipped by 3 bases and J by 2 bases; unmatched bases: 6. Looked up from germline, CDR1 is ENHRY and CDR2 is SYGVKD. The CDR3 runs to 16 residues. The CDR3 DNA follows: TGTGCCATCAGTGACACAGGGGCTGGGACTAATGAAAAACTGTTTTTT. It codes for CAISDTGAGTNEKLFF.

Only a few counts were recorded for this clone. The rearrangement joins TRBV7-9 to TRBJ2-7; TRBD1 is a possible D gene (6 bases). V gave up 2 bases and J gave up 2 bases, with 7 bases separating them. This CDR3 spans 13 amino acids. CDR1 is SEHNR, CDR2 FQNEAQ, per germline (reference sequence). The CDR3 is CASSLQGPYEQYF. CDR3 bases: TGTGCCAGCAGCTTACAGGGGCCCTACGAGCAGTACTTC.

V gene TRBV7-9 combines with J gene TRBJ1-2; D is unclear. V shed 3 bases and J shed 0 bases, with 8 bases lying between them. CDR1 and CDR2 from the germline V gene are SEHNR and FQNEAQ (reference sequence). This CDR3 is 14 amino acids long. In DNA, the CDR3 is TGTGCCAGCAGCTTCACAGCGGCTAACTATGGCTACACCTTC. This gives the protein CASSFTAANYGYTF.

The chain combines TRBV11-3 with TRBJ2-1; 8 positions agree with TRBD2. The length of the CDR3 is 15 residues. V shed 4 bases and J 4 bases; nucleotides not matched to a gene: 6. Germline-derived CDR1 and CDR2 are SGHNT and YENEEA. The CDR3 reads CASSSGSGSYNEQFF. CDR3 coding DNA: TGTGCCAGCAGCTCGGGGAGCGGGAGTTACAATGAGCAGTTCTTC.

The V call is TRBV5-5, the J call TRBJ2-2; D is perhaps TRBD2 (6 bases). V was shortened by 3 bases and J by 2 bases, with 14 bases between the two germline ends. This CDR3 spans 16 amino acids. Looked up from germline, CDR1 is SGHKS and CDR2 is YYEKEE (reference sequence). The CDR3 loop is CASSSTWRENTGELFF. The CDR3 nucleotides read TGTGCCAGCAGCTCTACTTGGCGGGAAAACACCGGGGAGCTGTTTTTT. The variable domain in full, completed from reference TRBV5-5 and TRBJ2-2, reads DAGVTQSPTHLIKTRGQQVTLRCSPISGHKSVSWYQQVLGQGPQFIFQYYEKEERGRGNFPDRFSARQFPNYSSELNVNALLLGDSALYLCASSSTWRENTGELFFGEGSRLTVL.

This clone was detected only a few times. The J gene is TRBJ1-4, the V gene TRBV18; D is possibly TRBD1 (6 bases). This CDR3 comprises 16 residues. In germline, CDR1 is KGHSH, CDR2 LQKENI. Trimming removed 1 base from V and 2 bases from J, with 11 bases in between. Here the CDR3 DNA reads TGTGCCAGCTCACCACTCCCGCAGGGGACTAATGAAAAACTGTTTTTT. Residues: CASSPLPQGTNEKLFF.

The gene calls are TRBV4-1 and TRBJ2-7, with 7 bases identical to TRBD2. CDR1 is MGHRA and CDR2 is YSYEKL in the germline V gene. J gave up 0 bases and V 4 bases, and 9 bases lay outside the gene matches. The CDR3 length is 16 residues. DNA of the CDR3: TGCGCCAGCAGCCGACAAGTGGGAGGGGCCTCCTACGAGCAGTACTTC. As protein: CASSRQVGGASYEQYF.

The genes are TRBV5-4 and TRBJ2-7; TRBD1 might be the D (5 bases). V was trimmed by 0 bases and J by 6 bases, leaving 10 bases between them. The length of the CDR3 is 13 residues. Germline V gives CDR1 SGHNT, CDR2 YYREEE (reference sequence). The CDR3 region is CASSLDRMGEQYF. The CDR3 nucleotides are TGTGCCAGCAGCTTGGACAGGATGGGCGAGCAGTACTTC.

CDR3 coding DNA: TGTGCCAGCAGCCCTCAAACCCGACTAGCGGGGGGCCGAGATACGCAGTATTTT. Translating gives CASSPQTRLAGGRDTQYF. V usage is TRBV5-4 and J usage is TRBJ2-3; the match to TRBD2 covers 13 bases. The germline CDR1 and CDR2 sequences are SGHNT and YYREEE (reference sequence). The trim removed 4 bases at V and 5 bases at J, leaving 13 bases unmatched. The CDR3 consists of 18 residues. Full variable domain (rest looked up from reference TRBV5-4 and TRBJ2-3): ETGVTQSPTHLIKTRGQQVTLRCSSQSGHNTVSWYQQALGQGPQFIFQYYREEENGRGNFPPRFSGLQFPNYSSELNVNALELDDSALYLCASSPQTRLAGGRDTQYFGPGTRLTVL.

The CDR3 DNA is TGCGCCAGCCGCGCGGGCGGACACATGAACACTGAAGCTTTCTTT. It encodes CASRAGGHMNTEAFF. J is TRBJ1-1 and V is TRBV5-1, with a possible D match to TRBD1 (5 bases). The germline V gene has CDR1 SGHRS and CDR2 YFSETQ. V dropped 7 bases and J dropped 0 bases, with 16 bases sitting between them. The CDR3 runs to 15 residues.

This chain joins TRBV6-5 and TRBJ2-6, with D perhaps assigned TRBD1 or TRBD2 (5 bases each). Germline CDR1 MNHEY, CDR2 SVGAGI. V was clipped by 6 bases and J by 2 bases, with 11 bases between them. The CDR3 is 15 residues long. The CDR3 nucleotides read TGTGCCAGCAGCCCCGGGGCAGCTGGGGCCAACGTCCTGACTTTC. Translated: CASSPGAAGANVLTF.

The V gene is TRBV29-1, the J gene TRBJ2-1; 13 bases fit TRBD2. CDR1 is SQVTM, CDR2 ANQGSEA, per germline. V lost 6 bases, J lost 6 bases, and 5 bases stayed unmatched. The CDR3 runs to 14 residues. CDR3 bases: TGCAGCGTCGCCCGGACTAGCGGGGGCAATGAGCAGTTCTTC. Translation: CSVARTSGGNEQFF.

V gene TRBV4-1 combines with J gene TRBJ2-1; 10 bases map to TRBD2. The CDR3 has 15 residues. V dropped 4 bases and J dropped 5; count of bases not matched to a gene: 5. Germline V CDR1 and CDR2: MGHRA, YSYEKL. The CDR3 loop is CASSPSGSWDNEQFF. In DNA form, the CDR3 reads TGCGCCAGCAGCCCTAGCGGGAGTTGGGACAATGAGCAGTTCTTC.

This clone was counted between two and nine times. This chain connects TRBV4-1 to TRBJ2-1; D is unresolved. The CDR3 runs 17 residues. Germline V lookup: CDR1 MGHRA, CDR2 YSYEKL. With 4 bases removed from V and 7 bases from J, the gap between germline ends came to 23 bases. CDR3 in DNA: TGCGCCAGCAGCCGCTCCCTATCAACCCGAGCGCATAATGAGCAGTTCTTC. This encodes CASSRSLSTRAHNEQFF.

The chain couples TRBV5-6 to TRBJ2-5; D assignment may be TRBD1 or TRBD2 (5 bases each). With 5 bases removed from V and 4 bases from J, the gap between germline ends came to 15 bases. There are 14 residues in the CDR3. In germline, CDR1 is SGHDT, CDR2 YYEEEE. The CDR3 DNA follows: TGTGCCAGCAGGGGGGACCGTATTTCAGAGACCCAGTACTTC. It translates to CASRGDRISETQYF. The full variable domain, its missing parts supplied by reference TRBV5-6 and TRBJ2-5, is DAGVTQSPTHLIKTRGQQVTLRCSPKSGHDTVSWYQQALGQGPQFIFQYYEEEERQRGNFPDRFSGHQFPNYSSELNVNALLLGDSALYLCASRGDRISETQYFGPGTRLLVL.

The chain has TRBV6-1 and TRBJ2-3, with TRBD2 matching 12 bases. V shed 4 bases and J 0 bases; nucleotides not matched to a gene: 5. This CDR3 has 17 amino acids. Germline CDR1 is MNHNS and CDR2 is SASEGT. CDR3 protein: CASSAQGTSGSTDTQYF. The CDR3 bases are TGTGCCAGCAGTGCACAGGGGACTAGCGGGAGCACAGATACGCAGTATTTT.

The sample holds one count of this clone. The chain has TRBV11-2 and TRBJ2-7; D call uncertain. The germline V gene has CDR1 SGHAT and CDR2 FQNNGV. This CDR3 has 14 residues. Trimming pared 4 bases from V and 9 bases from J, leaving 19 bases between. In DNA, the CDR3 is TGTGCCAGCAGCTCACCCGGGTCCTCTACGAGGCAGTACTTC. It encodes CASSSPGSSTRQYF.

V usage is TRBV4-1 and J usage is TRBJ2-5; perhaps TRBD1 as D (6 bases). CDR3 size: 15 residues. V was clipped by 0 bases and J by 2 bases, with 10 bases between them. CDR1 MGHRA and CDR2 YSYEKL come from the germline V gene. The DNA of the CDR3 is TGCGCCAGCAGCCAAGACACCAGGGGTCAAGAGACCCAGTACTTC. This codes for CASSQDTRGQETQYF.